Below are 12 T cell receptor beta chains sequenced from a single sample in a study of CD8 T cells in Susac syndrome. cDNA came from roughly 0.47 to 1 ug RNA primed by random hexamers. One entry per CDR3 protein, called by TCRdb with MiXCR from the immunoSEQ multiplex PCR reads. The sample consists of about 71,000 distinct CDR3 sequences, around 96% of them appearing once. Sequencing was performed on CD4+ T cells from PBMCs. Receptor source: a human donor with multiple sclerosis.

The chain links TRBV20-1 to TRBJ1-2; 7 nucleotides line up with TRBD1. V shed 6 bases and J 5 bases; nucleotides not matched to a gene: 12. The V gene's germline CDR1 is DFQATT and CDR2 SNEGSKA (reference sequence). CDR3 length equals 14 residues. Here the CDR3 DNA reads TGCAGTGCGAATCCGGGACAGAATATATATGGCTACACCTTC. This sequence encodes CSANPGQNIYGYTF.

This rearrangement joins TRBV28 to TRBJ1-5; D remains unclear. CDR3 length equals 14 residues. CDR1 is MDHEN, CDR2 SYDVKM, per germline. The V and J ends lost 6 bases and 3 bases respectively, with 12 bases between them. CDR3 nucleotide sequence: TGTGCCAGCAGCCAGATTGACGACAATCAGCCCCAGCATTTT. This gives the protein CASSQIDDNQPQHF.

The rearrangement joins TRBV6-1 to TRBJ1-5; D call uncertain. The ends were cut back, 4 bases at V and 7 bases at J, with 11 bases in the middle. The germline CDR1 and CDR2 sequences are MNHNS and SASEGT. The CDR3 runs to 13 residues. The CDR3 DNA sequence: TGTGCCAGCAGTGCGGTAGGGAGCCAGCCCCAGCATTTT. Amino acid sequence: CASSAVGSQPQHF.

The J gene is TRBJ2-2, the V gene TRBV18, with a weak D call TRBD1 (6 bases). CDR1 and CDR2 from the germline V gene are KGHSH and LQKENI. The CDR3 loop spans 15 amino acids. V lost 5 bases to trimming and J lost 6 bases, with 16 bases between them. The CDR3: CASSEAGAHAGELFF. In nucleotides, the CDR3 is TGTGCCAGCTCAGAAGCAGGGGCTCACGCCGGGGAGCTGTTTTTT.

The rearrangement links TRBV12-3 or TRBV12-4 to TRBJ2-5, with 10 bases identical to TRBD1. The CDR3 covers 15 residues. V shed 5 bases and J 5 bases; nucleotides not matched to a gene: 8. The CDR3 region has the DNA TGTGCCAGCAGTCGGGGACAGGGGACGTCGGAGACCCAGTACTTC. Translated, it gives CASSRGQGTSETQYF.

The CDR3 loop is CAWSVGASAQFF. CDR3 DNA sequence: TGTGCCTGGAGTGTCGGGGCTTCCGCCCAGTTCTTC. The chain joins TRBV30 to TRBJ2-1; D possibly matches TRBD1 or TRBD2 (5 bases each). This CDR3 has 12 residues. Trimming took 0 bases from V and 13 from J, leaving 13 bases between them. Germline CDR1 reads GTSNPN; CDR2 reads SVGIG (reference sequence).

This clonotype occurred once. This chain links TRBV5-1 with TRBJ2-5; 8 bases align to TRBD1. V dropped 6 bases and J dropped 1; count of bases not matched to a gene: 5. CDR3 size: 14 residues. Germline CDR1 and CDR2: SGHRS and YFSETQ. The CDR3 reads CASKAQGAQETQYF. In nucleotides, the CDR3 is TGCGCCAGCAAGGCGCAGGGGGCCCAAGAGACCCAGTACTTC.

This chain joins TRBV9 and TRBJ1-1; D is unclear. The germline V gene has CDR1 SGDLS and CDR2 YYNGEE. CDR3 size: 13 residues. Trimming pared 5 bases from V and 4 bases from J, leaving 12 bases between. The CDR3 bases are TGTGCCAGCAGTCAGACCCAGACCACTGAAGCTTTCTTT. Protein: CASSQTQTTEAFF.

This chain links TRBV4-1 with TRBJ2-1, with D possibly TRBD1 on 6 matching bases. The germline V and J ends were trimmed by 4 bases and 4 bases, with 8 bases remaining between them. The germline V gene encodes CDR1 MGHRA and CDR2 YSYEKL. This CDR3 is 13 amino acids long. CDR3 amino acids: CASSRTAYNEQFF. The CDR3 DNA is TGCGCCAGCAGCCGGACAGCTTACAATGAGCAGTTCTTC.

The V and J genes are TRBV20-1 and TRBJ2-5, with D perhaps assigned TRBD1 or TRBD2 (5 bases each). The V gene lost 3 bases and the J gene lost 5 bases, with 7 bases spanning the gap. This CDR3 contains 11 residues. Looked up from germline, CDR1 is DFQATT and CDR2 is SNEGSKA (reference sequence). The CDR3 DNA sequence: TGCAGTGCTAGGTGGGGGGAGACCCAGTACTTC. Amino acids: CSARWGETQYF.

In DNA form, the CDR3 reads TGTGCCTGGGGCCCCGGGGCACTTCAAAGGAATGAGCAGTTCTTC. It is translated as CAWGPGALQRNEQFF. This chain links TRBV30 with TRBJ2-1; D possibly uses TRBD1 or TRBD2 (5 bases each). The CDR3 has 15 amino acids. Germline CDR1 is GTSNPN and CDR2 is SVGIG (reference sequence). Trimming stripped 5 bases from V and 7 bases from J, with 21 bases between. Based on the CDR3 plus reference TRBV30 and TRBJ2-1, the full variable domain is SQTIHQWPATLVQPVGSPLSLECTVEGTSNPNLYWYRQAAGRGLQLLFYSVGIGQISSEVPQNLSASRPQDRQFILSSKKLLLSDSGFYLCAWGPGALQRNEQFFGPGTRLTVL.

The chain is built from TRBV9 and TRBJ2-3; D unclear. Trimming took off 0 bases at V and 3 bases at J, with 8 bases between the two ends. This CDR3 is built from 14 residues. Germline assignment: CDR1 SGDLS and CDR2 YYNGEE. The CDR3 sequence: CASSVDPITDTQYF. CDR3 DNA sequence: TGTGCCAGCAGCGTAGATCCTATAACAGATACGCAGTATTTT.